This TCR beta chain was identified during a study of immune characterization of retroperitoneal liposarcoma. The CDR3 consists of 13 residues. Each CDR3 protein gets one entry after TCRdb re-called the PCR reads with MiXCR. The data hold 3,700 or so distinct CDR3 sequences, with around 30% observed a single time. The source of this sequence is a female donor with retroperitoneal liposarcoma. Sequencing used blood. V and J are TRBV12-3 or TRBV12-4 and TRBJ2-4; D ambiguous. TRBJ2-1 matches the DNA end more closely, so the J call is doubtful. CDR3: CASSLGDYNEQFF. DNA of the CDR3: TGTGCCAGCAGTTTAGGGGACTACAATGAGCAGTTCTTC.